This TCR beta chain derives from a study of technical replicates of blood from several donors. Generated by immunoSEQ multiplex PCR, the TCRdb table keeps only in-frame clones and is missing some. This sample carries approximately 99,000 clones, 95% to 97% of them seen once, and the ten largest clones take 0.36%. This clone is a singleton in its sample. This receptor was taken from a human donor in good health. The sample was T cells isolated from PBMCs.

CDR3: CAWSPVNREQFF. The CDR3 DNA follows: TGTGCCTGGAGCCCGGTAAACAGGGAGCAGTTCTTC. The chain combines TRBV30 with TRBJ2-1; D is perhaps TRBD1 (5 bases). This CDR3 contains 12 residues. The germline V gene encodes CDR1 GTSNPN and CDR2 SVGIG (reference sequence). The V end lost 3 bases, the J end lost 10 bases, and 13 bases lay between the germline ends.